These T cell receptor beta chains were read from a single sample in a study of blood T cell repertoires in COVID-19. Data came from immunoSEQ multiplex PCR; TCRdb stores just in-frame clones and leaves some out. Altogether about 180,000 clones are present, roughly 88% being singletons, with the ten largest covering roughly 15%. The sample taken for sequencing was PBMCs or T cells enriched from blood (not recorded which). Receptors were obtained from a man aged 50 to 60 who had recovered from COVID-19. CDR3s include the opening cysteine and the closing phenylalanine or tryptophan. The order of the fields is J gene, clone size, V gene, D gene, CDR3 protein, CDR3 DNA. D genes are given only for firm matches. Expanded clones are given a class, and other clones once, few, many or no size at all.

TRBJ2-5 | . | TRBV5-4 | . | CASSFSAVQETQYF | TGTGCCAGCAGCTTTTCTGCAGTCCAAGAGACCCAGTACTTC
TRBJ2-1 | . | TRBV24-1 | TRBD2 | CAVAGGSYNEQFF | TGTGCCGTTGCGGGGGGTTCCTACAATGAGCAGTTCTTC
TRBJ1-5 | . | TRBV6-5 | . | CASSQTVGSQPQHF | TGTGCCAGCAGTCAAACCGTCGGGAGCCAGCCCCAGCATTTT
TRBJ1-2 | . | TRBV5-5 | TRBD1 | CASSVTGIYGYTF | TGTGCCAGCAGCGTGACAGGGATTTATGGCTACACCTTC
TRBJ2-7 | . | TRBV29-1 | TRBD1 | CSVEGQGYEQYF | TGCAGCGTTGAAGGACAGGGGTACGAGCAGTACTTC
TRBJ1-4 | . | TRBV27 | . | CASSLSREANEKLFF | TGTGCCAGCAGTTTATCGAGGGAGGCTAATGAAAAACTGTTTTTT
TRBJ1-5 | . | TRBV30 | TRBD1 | CAWSVVGQGDQPQHF | TGTGCCTGGAGTGTAGTAGGTCAGGGGGATCAGCCCCAGCATTTT
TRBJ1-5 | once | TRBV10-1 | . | CASSVDSNQPQHF | TGCGCCAGCAGTGTAGATAGCAATCAGCCCCAGCATTTT
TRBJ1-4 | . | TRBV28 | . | CASSTGYKNGEKLFF | TGTGCCAGCAGTACCGGCTACAAAAACGGGGAAAAACTGTTTTTT
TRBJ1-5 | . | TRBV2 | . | CASKGDTPSNQPQHF | TGTGCCAGCAAGGGGGACACCCCGAGCAATCAGCCCCAGCATTTT
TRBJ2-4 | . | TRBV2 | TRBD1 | CASSGGFRDRVTKGKNIQYF | TGTGCCAGCAGTGGAGGATTCCGGGACAGGGTGACGAAGGGCAAAAACATTCAGTACTTC
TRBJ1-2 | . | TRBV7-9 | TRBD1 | CASTFTGGAGYGYTF | TGTGCCAGCACTTTCACAGGGGGCGCAGGCTATGGCTACACCTTC
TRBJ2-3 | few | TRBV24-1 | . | CATRGTTDTQYF | TGTGCCACCAGGGGGACAACAGATACGCAGTATTTT
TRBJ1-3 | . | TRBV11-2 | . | CASSLDPGPWNTIYF | TGTGCCAGCAGCTTAGACCCAGGTCCTTGGAACACCATATATTTT
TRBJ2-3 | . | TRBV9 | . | CASSARESTDTQYF | TGTGCCAGCAGCGCCAGGGAATCCACAGATACGCAGTATTTT
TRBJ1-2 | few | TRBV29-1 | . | CSVGYSGVRTF | TGCAGCGTTGGTTACTCAGGGGTGCGCACCTTC
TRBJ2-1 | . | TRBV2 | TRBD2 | CASSEGLAGIYNEQFF | TGTGCCAGCAGTGAAGGACTAGCGGGTATCTACAATGAGCAGTTCTTC
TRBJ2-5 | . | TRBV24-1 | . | CATSDGRETQYF | TGTGCCACCAGTGATGGGCGAGAGACCCAGTACTTC
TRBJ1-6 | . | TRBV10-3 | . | CATDGGGNSPLHF | TGTGCCACCGACGGGGGTGGGAATTCACCCCTCCACTTT
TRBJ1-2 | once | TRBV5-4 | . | CASSLRSGDYGYTF | TGTGCCAGCAGCTTAAGGTCGGGGGACTATGGCTACACCTTC
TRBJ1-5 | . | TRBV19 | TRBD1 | CASSDRGRGYSNQPQHF | TGTGCCAGTTCGGACAGGGGAAGGGGGTATAGCAATCAGCCCCAGCATTTT
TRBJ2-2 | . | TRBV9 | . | CASTLTGELFF | TGTGCCAGCACCCTCACCGGGGAGCTGTTTTTT
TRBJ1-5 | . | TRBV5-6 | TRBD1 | CASSGTGGQPQHF | TGTGCCAGCAGCGGGACAGGGGGTCAGCCCCAGCATTTT
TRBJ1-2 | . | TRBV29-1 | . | CSVLAQGNYGYTF | TGCAGCGTGCTGGCTCAGGGAAACTATGGCTACACCTTC
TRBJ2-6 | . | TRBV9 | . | CASSPSSAEGANVLTF | TGTGCCAGCAGCCCCTCTAGTGCAGAGGGGGCCAACGTCCTGACTTTC
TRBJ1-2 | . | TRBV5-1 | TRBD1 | CASSLDGQGSYGYTF | TGCGCCAGCAGCTTGGATGGACAGGGGTCCTATGGCTACACCTTC
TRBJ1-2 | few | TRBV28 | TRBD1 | CASSVLQGELDYGYTF | TGTGCCAGCAGCGTGCTACAGGGGGAATTGGACTATGGCTACACCTTC
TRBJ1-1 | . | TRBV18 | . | CASSGQLNTEAFF | TGTGCCAGCTCCGGACAGTTGAACACTGAAGCTTTCTTT
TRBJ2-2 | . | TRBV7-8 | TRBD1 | CASSRRTGTNTGELFF | TGTGCCAGCAGCCGTCGGACAGGGACGAACACCGGGGAGCTGTTTTTT